These T cell receptor beta chains were read from a single sample in a study of T cells after posttransplantation cyclophosphamide. Profiled with immunoSEQ multiplex PCR; TCRdb holds only in-frame clones, not every one. The table has tens of thousands of clones, about 91% seen once. Sequencing was carried out using PBMCs. Receptors originate from a woman in her forties or fifties in good health and a related stem cell transplant donor. The conserved cysteine and the conserved F or W are not part of the CDR3 here. Fields, in order: V gene, D gene, CDR3 protein. A D gene is named only where the DNA matches it firmly.

TRBV28	.	ASTRPSGTIRTDTQY
TRBV30	.	AWSVQDNQPQH
TRBV5-4	.	ASSGAGRRNTGELF
TRBV5-1	.	ASTPDSLNEKLF
TRBV15	.	ATSPGGGIYGYT
TRBV5-6	.	ASRLPGDGHYGYT
TRBV6-5	.	ASSYGSEAF
TRBV19	TRBD1	ASSIRIRGGYT
TRBV9	.	ASSPTRNTEAF
TRBV19	.	ASRRDSSTDTQY
TRBV10-3	TRBD2	AIRGFGLAGGPNTGELF
TRBV2	.	ASSPARGDTGELF
TRBV6-5	TRBD1	ASELTGMVPQH
TRBV29-1	TRBD2	SGGGNSYEQY
TRBV10-3	.	AISPGLLSYEQY
TRBV28	.	ASSPEAKTWEDNEQF
TRBV6-6	.	ASRLQGYGYT
TRBV11-2	.	ASSSMWSNSPLH
TRBV27	TRBD1	ASIPSGTGHGPQH
TRBV10-3	TRBD2	AISEIYPGGASADTQY
TRBV19	.	ASSISGAGTGELF
TRBV28	TRBD1	ASSSPPGGLREKLF
TRBV27	.	ASRVSGANVLT
TRBV9	TRBD1	ASTPGGRNNSPLH
TRBV5-1	TRBD1	ASSSGQNYGYT
TRBV6-4	TRBD2	ASSESAGDFTDTQY
TRBV7-8	TRBD1	ASSKTGQGIGGELF
TRBV5-6	.	ASRGRVIEQF
TRBV5-1	TRBD2	ASSLLLAGGISSYEQY
TRBV7-2	TRBD2	ASSSGLASDEQF
TRBV6-1	.	ASSEWRSAEQY
TRBV5-4	.	ASSRGPNEQF
TRBV5-1	TRBD1	ASSSGTGIYEQY
TRBV19	.	ASSRSQNTGELF
TRBV2	TRBD1	ASSEDRGRGTEAF
TRBV19	.	ASTATNEKLF
TRBV27	TRBD1	ASGNRGSYEQY
TRBV10-3	TRBD1	AISVRDRENSPLH